Each of the 5 T cell receptor beta chains below was sequenced from the same sample in a study of beta chain features in type 1 diabetes. The authors reverse transcribed all of the isolated RNA, so sequencing captured expressed TCRB transcripts. Profiled with immunoSEQ multiplex PCR; TCRdb holds only in-frame clones, not every one. Here the sample spans around 300,000 clones, roughly 8% being singletons. Source material: central memory CD4+ T cells from blood. Receptor source: a young woman in good health.

The rearrangement links TRBV29-1 to TRBJ1-1; 9 positions agree with TRBD1. This CDR3 is 15 amino acids long. Germline V gene sequence: CDR1 SQVTM, CDR2 ANQGSEA. J was trimmed by 4 bases and V by 3 bases; bases with no gene match: 9. The CDR3 reads CSVDPEDRGSTEAFF. The CDR3 DNA sequence: TGCAGCGTTGACCCCGAAGACAGGGGGTCCACTGAAGCTTTCTTT.

This clone appeared many times. CDR3 sequence: CSTNGGGGTSTDTQYF. DNA of the CDR3: TGCAGCACCAATGGGGGAGGGGGAACTAGCACAGATACGCAGTATTTT. The chain couples TRBV29-1 to TRBJ2-3; D is perhaps TRBD2 (7 bases). The CDR3 is 16 amino acids. V was trimmed by 8 bases and J by 0 bases, leaving 21 bases between them. The germline V gene has CDR1 SQVTM and CDR2 ANQGSEA.

V is TRBV4-1 and J is TRBJ2-3; weak D call: TRBD1 (6 bases). The CDR3 length is 15 residues. Germline-derived CDR1 and CDR2 are MGHRA and YSYEKL. Deletions cut 4 bases from V and 2 bases from J, with 13 bases between. CDR3 loop: CASSPIGQSTDTQYF. CDR3 coding DNA: TGCGCCAGCAGCCCAATCGGACAGTCCACAGATACGCAGTATTTT.

The CDR3, as DNA: TGTGCCAGCAGCAGGCAGCCTAGTAGCACAGATACGCAGTATTTT. This codes for CASSRQPSSTDTQYF. V gene TRBV7-2 combines with J gene TRBJ2-3; D not certain. The CDR3 consists of 15 residues. V gave up 5 bases and J gave up 0 bases, with 12 bases separating them. Germline V gives CDR1 SGHTA, CDR2 FQGNSA.

This chain joins TRBV5-6 and TRBJ2-5; 8 positions match TRBD1. Germline assignment: CDR1 SGHDT and CDR2 YYEEEE. J gave up 9 bases and V 2 bases, and 6 bases lay outside the gene matches. The CDR3 totals 13 residues. CDR3 residues: CASSFDRGPAQYF. CDR3 coding DNA: TGTGCCAGCAGCTTCGACAGGGGTCCGGCCCAGTACTTC.